There are many counts of the clone carrying this T cell receptor beta chain. TCRdb re-called the 5' RACE reads with MiXCR, one entry per CDR3 protein. The table includes 150,000 or so distinct CDR3 sequences, 3% to 4% detected once. Germline V gene data show CDR1 as SEHNR and CDR2 as FQNEAQ (reference sequence). There are 14 residues in the CDR3. V was cut by 2 bases and J by 2 bases, with 9 bases left in between. The sample originates from a study of identical twins. The sample consisted of memory T cells sorted from blood. The rearrangement links TRBV7-9 to TRBJ1-1; the D is unclear. This receptor was identified in a man between 18 and 35 years old in good health. The CDR3 coding sequence is TGTGCCAGCAGCTTAAGGTCCAAAAACACTGAAGCTTTCTTT. Translation gives CASSLRSKNTEAFF.